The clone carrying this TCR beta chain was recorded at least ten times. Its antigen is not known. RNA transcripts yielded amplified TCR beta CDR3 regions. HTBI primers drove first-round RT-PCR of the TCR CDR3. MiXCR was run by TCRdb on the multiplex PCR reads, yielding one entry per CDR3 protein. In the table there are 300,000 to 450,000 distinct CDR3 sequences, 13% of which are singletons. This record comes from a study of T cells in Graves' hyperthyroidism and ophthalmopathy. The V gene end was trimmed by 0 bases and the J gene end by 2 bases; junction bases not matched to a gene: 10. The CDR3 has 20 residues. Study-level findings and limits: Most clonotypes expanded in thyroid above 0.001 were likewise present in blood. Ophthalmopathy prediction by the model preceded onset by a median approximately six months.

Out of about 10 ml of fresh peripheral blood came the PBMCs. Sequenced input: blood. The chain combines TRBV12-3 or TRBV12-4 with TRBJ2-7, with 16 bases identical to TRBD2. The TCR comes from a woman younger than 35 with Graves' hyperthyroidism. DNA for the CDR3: TGTGCCAGCAGTTTAGCTGGGGGACTAGCGGGAGGGCGAAGTCCCTACGAGCAGTACTTC. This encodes CASSLAGGLAGGRSPYEQYF.